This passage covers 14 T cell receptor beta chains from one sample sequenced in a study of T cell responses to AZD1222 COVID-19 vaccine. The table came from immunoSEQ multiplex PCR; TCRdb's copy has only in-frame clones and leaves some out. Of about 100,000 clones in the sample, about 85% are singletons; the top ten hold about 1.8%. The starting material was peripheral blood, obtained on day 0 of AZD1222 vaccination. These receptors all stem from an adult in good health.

CDR3 loop: CASSSTGTLRVPPLHF. The CDR3 coding sequence is TGTGCCAGCAGTTCCACCGGGACTTTGAGGGTTCCACCCCTCCACTTT. The chain links TRBV6-5 to TRBJ1-6; the D gene is possibly TRBD1 (5 bases). Per the germline V gene, CDR1 is MNHEY and CDR2 is SVGAGI. Trimming left V 4 bases short and J 11 bases short, with 21 bases between. The length of the CDR3 is 16 residues.

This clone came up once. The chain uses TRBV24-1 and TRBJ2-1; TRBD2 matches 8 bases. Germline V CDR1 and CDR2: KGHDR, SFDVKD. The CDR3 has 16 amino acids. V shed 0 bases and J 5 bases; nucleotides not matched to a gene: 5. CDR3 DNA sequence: TGTGCCACCAGTGATTTGGGACTAGCAGCTAACAATGAGCAGTTCTTC. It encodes CATSDLGLAANNEQFF.

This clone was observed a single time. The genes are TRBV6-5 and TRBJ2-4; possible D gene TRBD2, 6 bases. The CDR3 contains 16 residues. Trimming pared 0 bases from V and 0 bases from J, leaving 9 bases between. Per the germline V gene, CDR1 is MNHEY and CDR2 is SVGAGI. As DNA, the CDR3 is TGTGCCAGCAGTTACTCTGCGGGACTAGCCAAAAACATTCAGTACTTC. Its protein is CASSYSAGLAKNIQYF.

CDR3 coding DNA: TGTGCCAGAAGCTTCCGGCGGGGAATATACAATGAGCAGTTCTTC. It translates to CARSFRRGIYNEQFF. The chain recombines TRBV5-3 with TRBJ2-1; D is perhaps TRBD2 (6 bases). TRBV5-3 counts as an open reading frame of uncertain function. Deletions cut 2 bases from V and 4 bases from J, with 13 bases between. CDR3 length: 15 residues.

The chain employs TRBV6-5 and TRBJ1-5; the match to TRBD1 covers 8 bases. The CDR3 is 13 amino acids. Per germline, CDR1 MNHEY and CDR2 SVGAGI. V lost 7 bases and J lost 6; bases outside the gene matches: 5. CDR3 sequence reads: CASNLDRVQPQHF. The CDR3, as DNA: TGTGCCAGCAATTTGGACAGGGTTCAGCCCCAGCATTTT.

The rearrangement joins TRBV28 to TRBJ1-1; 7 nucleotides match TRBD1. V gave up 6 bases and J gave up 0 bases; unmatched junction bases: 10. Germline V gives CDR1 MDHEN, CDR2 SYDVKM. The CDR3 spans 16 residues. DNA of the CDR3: TGTGCCAGCAGAACCGCCGGACAGGCCATGAACACTGAAGCTTTCTTT. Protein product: CASRTAGQAMNTEAFF.

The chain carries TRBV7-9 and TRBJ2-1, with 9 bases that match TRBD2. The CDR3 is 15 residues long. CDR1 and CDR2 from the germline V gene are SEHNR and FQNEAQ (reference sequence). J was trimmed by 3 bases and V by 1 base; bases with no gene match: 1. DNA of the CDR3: TGTGCCAGCAGCTTAGGCGGGAGGGTCTACAATGAGCAGTTCTTC. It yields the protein CASSLGGRVYNEQFF. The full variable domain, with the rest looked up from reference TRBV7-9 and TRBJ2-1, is DTGVSQNPRHKITKRGQNVTFRCDPISEHNRLYWYRQTLGQGPEFLTYFQNEAQLEKSRLLSDRFSAERPKGSFSTLEIQRTEQGDSAMYLCASSLGGRVYNEQFFGPGTRLTVL.

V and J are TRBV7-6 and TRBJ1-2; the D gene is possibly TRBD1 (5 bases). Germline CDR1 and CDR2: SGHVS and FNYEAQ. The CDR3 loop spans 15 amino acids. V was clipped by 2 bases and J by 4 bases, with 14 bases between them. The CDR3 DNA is TGTGCCAGCAGCTTACAGATTGGGGGTGCCTATGGCTACACCTTC. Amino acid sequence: CASSLQIGGAYGYTF.

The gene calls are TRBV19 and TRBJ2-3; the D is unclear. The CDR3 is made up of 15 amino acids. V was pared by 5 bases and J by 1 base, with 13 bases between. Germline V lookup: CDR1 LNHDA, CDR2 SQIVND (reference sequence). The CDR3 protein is CASSDRAWGTDTQYF. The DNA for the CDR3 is TGTGCCAGTAGTGACCGGGCTTGGGGCACAGATACGCAGTATTTT.

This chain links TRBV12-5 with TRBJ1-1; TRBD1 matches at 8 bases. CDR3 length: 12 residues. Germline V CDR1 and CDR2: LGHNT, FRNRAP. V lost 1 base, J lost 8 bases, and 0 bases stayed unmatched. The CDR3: CASGLDRGEAFF. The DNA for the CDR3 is TGTGCTAGTGGTTTGGACAGGGGGGAAGCTTTCTTT.

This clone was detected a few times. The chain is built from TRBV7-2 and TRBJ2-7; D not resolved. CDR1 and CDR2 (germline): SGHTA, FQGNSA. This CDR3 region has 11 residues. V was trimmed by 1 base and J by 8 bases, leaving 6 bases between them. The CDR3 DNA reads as TGTGCCAGCAGCTTAGTAGGGCAGCAGTACTTC. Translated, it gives CASSLVGQQYF.

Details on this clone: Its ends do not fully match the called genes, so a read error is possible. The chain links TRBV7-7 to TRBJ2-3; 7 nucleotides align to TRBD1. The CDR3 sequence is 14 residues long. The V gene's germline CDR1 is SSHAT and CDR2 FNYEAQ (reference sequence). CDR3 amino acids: CASSRGQGTDTQYF. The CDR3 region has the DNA TGTGCTAGCAGCCGAGGACAGGGCACAGATACGCAGTATTTT.

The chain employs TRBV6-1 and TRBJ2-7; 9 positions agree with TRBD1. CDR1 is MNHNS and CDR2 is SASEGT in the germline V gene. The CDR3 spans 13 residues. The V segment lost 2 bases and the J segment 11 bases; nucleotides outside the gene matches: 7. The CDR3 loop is CASSENGRDREYF. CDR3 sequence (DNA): TGTGCCAGCAGTGAAAATGGCCGGGACAGGGAGTACTTC.

The CDR3 coding sequence is TGTGCCACCAGCAGAGATCGGGCGTGGAGGGAGACCCAGTACTTC. Its translation: CATSRDRAWRETQYF. The rearrangement joins TRBV15 to TRBJ2-5; weak D call: TRBD2 (5 bases). Germline-derived CDR1 and CDR2 are LNHNV and YYDKDF (reference sequence). This CDR3 spans 15 amino acids. The V and J ends lost 0 bases and 5 bases respectively, with 13 bases between them. The full variable domain, with the rest looked up from reference TRBV15 and TRBJ2-5, is DAMVIQNPRYQVTQFGKPVTLSCSQTLNHNVMYWYQQKSSQAPKLLFHYYDKDFNNEADTPDNFQSRRPNTSFCFLDIRSPGLGDTAMYLCATSRDRAWRETQYFGPGTRLLVL.